These T cell receptor beta chains were read from a single sample in a study of T cells in narcolepsy. Method: immunoSEQ multiplex PCR; TCRdb's copy keeps in-frame clones and lacks some. This sample carries around 34,000 clones, 79% of them seen once, and the ten largest clones take 3.8%. Sequencing was done on a sample of memory (CD45RA-) CD4+ T cells from blood. These receptors were taken from a human donor in good health. The CDR3 runs from the conserved cysteine through the conserved F or W. D genes are given only for firm matches. Clone size is not always given. Where it is, it says once, few, many or a class for expanded clones.

>TRBV25-1|TRBJ2-7|NA|NA
TGTGCCAGCAGTGAATCCAACCGGGGTAAGCAGTACTTC
CASSESNRGKQYF
>TRBV6-4|TRBJ2-3|NA|TRBD2
TGTGCCAGCAACCGGGAGGGCGGCACAGATACGCAGTATTTT
CASNREGGTDTQYF
>TRBV6-6|TRBJ2-7|NA|NA
TGTGCCAACAGTCGTCTAGCAGACTACGAGCAGTACTTC
CANSRLADYEQYF
>TRBV6-5|TRBJ2-7|NA|NA
TGTGCCAGCGGTTACTCTGAAAAGATATACGAGCAGTACTTC
CASGYSEKIYEQYF
>TRBV7-9|TRBJ1-4|few|TRBD1
TGTGCCAGCAGCTTATCGGGACAGGGCCCTGAAAAACTGTTTTTT
CASSLSGQGPEKLFF
>TRBV6-4|TRBJ1-2|few|NA
TGTGCCAGCAGTGACGGCCTCTCTGGTGGCTACACCTTC
CASSDGLSGGYTF
>TRBV4-1|TRBJ1-2|NA|NA
TGCGCCAGCAGCCAAGCCTGGGGCAGGGGATATGGCTACACCTTC
CASSQAWGRGYGYTF
>TRBV12-5|TRBJ2-3|NA|NA
TGTGCTAGTGGAGCCAACCGCGGGTCCCAGGCAGATACGCAGTATTTT
CASGANRGSQADTQYF
>TRBV27|TRBJ2-7|NA|TRBD1
TGTGCCAGCAGTTTCGCAGGGGGCTCCTACGAGCAGTACTTC
CASSFAGGSYEQYF
>TRBV19|TRBJ1-2|NA|TRBD1
TGTGCCAGTAGTTCCCTTTCCCCAGGGGGCGGAAACCGATTCTATGGCTACACCTTC
CASSSLSPGGGNRFYGYTF
>TRBV15|TRBJ1-3|NA|NA
TGTGCCACCAGCAGAGATTCCGACGGAAACACCATATATTTT
CATSRDSDGNTIYF
>TRBV6-4|TRBJ1-5|NA|NA
TGTGCCAGCAACCTAAAGGGGGGATGTAGCAATCAGCCCCAGCATTTT
CASNLKGGCSNQPQHF
>TRBV10-3|TRBJ1-3|NA|NA
TGTGCCATCACAGGGGAACCTGGAAACACCATATATTTT
CAITGEPGNTIYF
>TRBV6-5|TRBJ1-1|few|NA
TGTGCCAGCAGTGAGATCACTGAAGCTTTCTTT
CASSEITEAFF
>TRBV6-5|TRBJ1-2|NA|TRBD1
TGTGCCAGCAGTTACTCGCTCGGGACAGGGTATGGCTACACCTTC
CASSYSLGTGYGYTF
>TRBV5-6|TRBJ2-7|few|NA
TGTGCCAGCAGCACGGACTACGAGCAGTACTTC
CASSTDYEQYF
>TRBV9|TRBJ2-4|NA|TRBD1
TGTGCCAGCAGCGTGGGGACAGGAGCCAAAAACATTCAGTACTTC
CASSVGTGAKNIQYF
>TRBV7-9|TRBJ1-3|NA|NA
TGTGCCAGCAGCTCCGAGATCCTTAAGGCTGGAAACACCATATATTTT
CASSSEILKAGNTIYF
>TRBV4-1|TRBJ2-7|NA|TRBD2
TGCGCCAGCAGCCTTTCCGGGACTAGCGGAAGGTACGAGCAGTACTTC
CASSLSGTSGRYEQYF
>TRBV11-3|TRBJ2-1|NA|TRBD2
TGTGCCAGCAGCTTAGGGACTAGCCGTGTCGATGAGCAGTTCTTC
CASSLGTSRVDEQFF
>TRBV5-1|TRBJ2-1|NA|TRBD2
TGCGCCAGCAACCGAGGGAGCGGGAGCTCCTACAATGAGCAGTTCTTC
CASNRGSGSSYNEQFF